These 14 T cell receptor beta chains came from one sample sequenced in a study of Graves' ophthalmopathy and Graves' hyperthyroidism (dated by TCRdb to the late 2010s). The data were produced on an Illumina HiSeq 2000. For repertoire sequencing, the TCR beta CDR3 regions were amplified from RNA transcripts. A first-round RT-PCR used HTBI primers with the Qiagen OneStep RT-PCR kit, followed by a second-round multiplex PCR, size selection and purification. TCRdb redid the processing of the public reads, applying fastp at Q25 and MiXCR, and retained in-frame beta chains. Rows merge per CDR3 protein into single entries with the most common DNA and genes. This sample is represented by hundreds of thousands of distinct CDR3 sequences; 20% to 25% of them were singletons. The leading ten clones occupy around 7% of the sample. Material: peripheral blood. The receptors derive from a woman aged 18-35 years with stable Graves' hyperthyroidism. Some clones in this sample may be carry-over from other donors' samples. Donor details come from another sample of the same person, matched by shared clones.

This clonotype was observed at least ten times. V usage is TRBV2 and J usage is TRBJ1-2, with TRBD1 matching over 12 bases. J gave up 3 bases and V 11 bases, and 10 bases lay outside the gene matches. CDR1 and CDR2 (germline): SNHLY, FYNNEI. The CDR3 has 15 residues. The chain's CDR3 is CALNWDRGRDYGYTF. The CDR3 nucleotides are TGTGCCTTGAATTGGGACAGGGGGCGCGACTATGGCTACACCTTC.

This clonotype was counted ten times or more. The genes are TRBV6-5 and TRBJ1-1, with TRBD1 as a possible D gene (5 bases). The germline V gene encodes CDR1 MNHEY and CDR2 SVGAGI. The CDR3 runs to 13 residues. The ends were cut back, 1 base at V and 7 bases at J, with 10 bases in the middle. The CDR3 region is CASSYFKGVEAFF. The CDR3 DNA reads TGTGCCAGCAGTTACTTTAAAGGGGTTGAAGCTTTCTTT.

This clonotype was seen at least ten times. The chain joins TRBV15 to TRBJ2-7; 9 positions agree with TRBD1. J lost 6 bases, V lost 4 bases, and 7 bases had no gene match. CDR3 length: 14 residues. Germline CDR1 LNHNV, CDR2 YYDKDF (reference sequence). DNA for the CDR3: TGTGCCACCAGCACCGGACAGGGGCTTAGCGAGCAGTACTTC. Translation gives CATSTGQGLSEQYF.

This clonotype was detected many times. J is TRBJ2-7 and V is TRBV11-2; TRBD2 agrees at 10 bases. Germline trimming cut 1 base from V and 1 base from J; bases unmatched to any gene: 7. CDR1 and CDR2 (germline): SGHAT, FQNNGV. The CDR3 is 17 amino acids. CDR3 protein: CASSLGASGSGSYEQYF. For the CDR3, the DNA is TGTGCCAGCAGCTTAGGGGCTAGCGGGAGTGGTTCCTACGAGCAGTACTTC.

V gene TRBV28 combines with J gene TRBJ2-7; D is ambiguous. Trimming shortened V by 1 base and J by 5 bases, and 9 bases separated the two germline ends. Germline assignment: CDR1 MDHEN and CDR2 SYDVKM. This CDR3 comprises 13 residues. The CDR3 bases are TGTGCCAGCAGTTTATACCTCACCAACGAGCAGTACTTC. This codes for CASSLYLTNEQYF. The full variable domain, its missing parts supplied by reference TRBV28 and TRBJ2-7, is DVKVTQSSRYLVKRTGEKVFLECVQDMDHENMFWYRQDPGLGLRLIYFSYDVKMKEKGDIPEGYSVSREKKERFSLILESASTNQTSMYLCASSLYLTNEQYFGPGTRLTVT.

The chain carries TRBV12-3 or TRBV12-4 and TRBJ2-7; tentative D call: TRBD2 (5 bases). The germline V and J ends were trimmed by 6 bases and 6 bases, with 18 bases remaining between them. CDR3 size: 14 residues. CDR3 loop: CASSLDWVSGEQYF. For the CDR3, the DNA is TGTGCCAGCAGCCTGGACTGGGTCTCAGGCGAGCAGTACTTC.

This clonotype was picked up many times. The rearrangement uses TRBV2 and TRBJ2-7; perhaps TRBD1 as D (6 bases). The CDR3 runs 14 residues. With 7 bases removed from V and 4 bases from J, the gap between germline ends came to 17 bases. Per germline, CDR1 SNHLY and CDR2 FYNNEI. CDR3 DNA: TGTGCCAGCACCCCCCCCCGGGACACTTACGAGCAGTACTTC. Protein product: CASTPPRDTYEQYF.

The chain carries TRBV28 and TRBJ1-1; D is ambiguous. Between the trimmed V and J ends, which lost 7 bases and 3 bases, there was a span of 3 bases. The germline gives CDR1 MDHEN, CDR2 SYDVKM. CDR3 length: 10 amino acids. In DNA, the CDR3 is TGTGCCAGCATTGACACTGAAGCTTTCTTT. Residues: CASIDTEAFF.

Ten or more counts support this clonotype. The V gene is TRBV24-1, the J gene TRBJ2-5; tentatively, D is TRBD1 (6 bases). The germline V gene has CDR1 KGHDR and CDR2 SFDVKD. Trimming stripped 4 bases from V and 4 bases from J, with 15 bases between. The CDR3 runs to 15 residues. CDR3 region: CATSESQGLGETQYF. As DNA, the CDR3 is TGTGCCACCAGTGAATCGCAGGGGTTGGGAGAGACCCAGTACTTC.

The genes are TRBV7-2 and TRBJ2-5; 7 positions match TRBD1. Per the germline V gene, CDR1 is SGHTA and CDR2 is FQGNSA. The CDR3 covers 16 residues. With 4 bases clipped from V and 2 bases from J, the junction kept 10 bases outside the gene matches. The CDR3 reads CASSSPGWDRQETQYF. Written as DNA, the CDR3 is TGTGCCAGCAGCTCACCCGGGTGGGACAGACAAGAGACCCAGTACTTC.

A remark on this clonotype: An end of the junction differs from the germline gene, which may be a read error. The rearrangement links TRBV5-1 to TRBJ1-1; no firm D call. The CDR3 extends over 14 amino acids. The germline V gene encodes CDR1 SGHRS and CDR2 YFSETQ. The CDR3, as DNA: TGCGCCAGCAGCTTATTGATAGAGAACACTGAAGCCTTCTTT. It translates to CASSLLIENTEAFF.

This clonotype was counted at least ten times. An end of the junction differs from the germline gene, which may be a read error. Here the CDR3 DNA reads TGTGCCAGCAGCGCCTCTAGTGGGCAGGGGAACACCGGGGAGCCGTTTTTT. Its protein is CASSASSGQGNTGEPFF. The chain is built from TRBV9 and TRBJ2-2; tentative D call: TRBD1 (6 bases). The germline V gene encodes CDR1 SGDLS and CDR2 YYNGEE. The CDR3 spans 17 residues.

This clonotype turned up a few times. This sequence joins TRBV27 and TRBJ2-2; TRBD2 agrees at 11 bases. CDR3 length: 18 amino acids. Germline V CDR1 and CDR2: MNHEY, SMNVEV (reference sequence). Trimming at V came to 2 bases and at J to 0 bases, leaving 5 bases not matched to a gene. The CDR3 here is CASSLQPGLAANTGELFF. The CDR3 coding sequence is TGTGCCAGCAGTTTACAACCGGGACTAGCGGCGAACACCGGGGAGCTGTTTTTT.

This clonotype was counted many times. The gene calls are TRBV2 and TRBJ1-1, with a possible D match to TRBD1 (6 bases). This CDR3 comprises 14 residues. CDR1 is SNHLY and CDR2 is FYNNEI in the germline V gene. V lost 11 bases, J lost 5 bases, and 21 bases lay in between. CDR3: CASHGVGAGTEAFF. Written as DNA, the CDR3 is TGTGCCTCCCACGGGGTGGGGGCCGGGACTGAAGCTTTCTTT.